This section outlines one TCR beta chain sequence together with its context. Its matching antigen is unknown. The TRB libraries of cDNA were built by UMI-labeled 5' RACE. No DNA is given; TCRdb re-called the 5' RACE reads and lists each CDR3 protein once. The sample shows 46,000 or so distinct CDR3 sequences, and 1.6% sits with its ten largest clones. This CDR3 is 14 amino acids long. CDR1 is MDHEN, CDR2 SYDVKM, per germline. This entry belongs to a study of CXCR3-negative and CXCR3-positive naive CD8 T cells. Study conclusions and caveats: CXCR3-positive naive cells had TRB CDR3s that were more hydrophobic than CXCR3-negative naive cells had. Memory cells showed distinct TRBV-TRBJ patterns, while the two naive subsets matched. Freshly isolated PBMCs were used in most assays, given partial CXCR3 loss after freezing.

CD45RO-CCR7+CD27+CD95- marked naive CD8+ T cells. This chain joins TRBV28 and TRBJ2-1; the D call of TRBD2 rests on TCRdb alone, since no DNA is present to check it. The sequence came from a human donor in good health. Some clones in this sample may be carry-over from other donors' samples. The sequencing input was naive CXCR3- CD8+ T cells from blood. The subset is: CD45RO-CCR7+CD27+CD95- naive CD8+ T cells lacking CXCR3 (TNR3-). The CDR3 here is CASSLAGLYNEQFF.